The 8 T cell receptor beta chains listed next were all sequenced from one sample in a study of early T cells in non-severe SARS-CoV-2 infection (dated by TCRdb to about 2021). The library was prepared using 5' RACE. TCRdb records NextSeq 500 as the sequencer. TCRdb applied fastp at Q25 and MiXCR to the public reads, then kept only in-frame beta chains. Every distinct CDR3 protein forms one entry, paired with its most common genes and DNA. In all, the sample holds some 18,000 distinct CDR3 sequences, and roughly 6% of those were seen once. Over 5.5% of the sample is held by the ten biggest clonotypes. Sequencing was performed on whole blood. These receptors originate from an adult who was a healthcare worker with PCR-confirmed SARS-CoV-2 infection or an uninfected control (not recorded which).

This clonotype was recorded many times. The rearrangement links TRBV7-8 to TRBJ2-5; D gene uncertain. CDR3 size: 13 residues. CDR1 is SGHVS and CDR2 is FQNEAQ in the germline V gene. V was trimmed by 6 bases and J by 2 bases, leaving 10 bases between them. The CDR3 DNA follows: TGTGCCAGCAGGGAGTCGAATCAAGAGACCCAGTACTTC. Translation: CASRESNQETQYF.

This clonotype appeared many times. V usage is TRBV5-4 and J usage is TRBJ1-4, with 8 nucleotides matching TRBD1. CDR1 is SGHNT, CDR2 YYREEE, per germline (reference sequence). The CDR3 is 13 amino acids. Trimming took 6 bases from V and 7 from J; bases not matched to a gene: 5. The CDR3 DNA sequence: TGTGCCAGCAACTCCGGGACAGGTGAAAAACTGTTTTTT. It is translated as CASNSGTGEKLFF.

In this sample, this clonotype turned up many times. The chain joins TRBV14 to TRBJ2-3; the match to TRBD1 covers 7 bases. CDR3 size: 15 residues. Germline CDR1 reads SGHDN; CDR2 reads FVKESK. Trimming cost V 3 bases and J 2 bases; bases outside gene matches: 5. The CDR3 DNA reads as TGTGCCAGCAGCCACCGACAGGGACACACAGATACGCAGTATTTT. It is translated as CASSHRQGHTDTQYF.

The chain combines TRBV6-6 with TRBJ2-5; D might be TRBD2 (5 bases). From germline, CDR1 is MNHNY and CDR2 SVGAGI (reference sequence). The CDR3 length is 13 residues. With 4 bases removed from V and 4 bases from J, the gap between germline ends came to 10 bases. The CDR3 here is CASSLGGGETQYF. The DNA for the CDR3 is TGTGCCAGCAGTTTAGGAGGAGGAGAGACCCAGTACTTC.

The table lists this clonotype with many counts. The rearrangement uses TRBV5-4 and TRBJ2-1, with 9 bases matching TRBD2. Trimming removed 1 base from V and 5 bases from J; junction bases left unmatched: 10. CDR1 and CDR2 from the germline V gene are SGHNT and YYREEE (reference sequence). The CDR3 has 17 residues. The CDR3 loop reads CASSLRGASGTHNEQFF. CDR3 nucleotides: TGTGCCAGCAGCTTGAGGGGGGCTAGCGGGACCCACAATGAGCAGTTCTTC.

This clonotype was seen at least ten times. The chain links TRBV5-1 to TRBJ2-3; 10 bases match TRBD2. This CDR3 contains 15 residues. V shed 2 bases, J shed 4 bases, and the junction held 4 bases outside the gene matches. CDR1 is SGHRS, CDR2 YFSETQ, per germline. The CDR3 sequence: CASSFLAGDADTQYF. In DNA, the CDR3 is TGCGCCAGCAGCTTCCTAGCGGGAGACGCAGATACGCAGTATTTT. Drawing the rest from reference TRBV5-1 and TRBJ2-3, the complete variable domain is KAGVTQTPRYLIKTRGQQVTLSCSPISGHRSVSWYQQTPGQGLQFLFEYFSETQRNKGNFPGRFSGRQFSNSRSEMNVSTLELGDSALYLCASSFLAGDADTQYFGPGTRLTVL.

The rearrangement links TRBV29-1 to TRBJ1-1; D might be TRBD1 (5 bases). Trimming left V 0 bases short and J 1 base short, with 9 bases between. Looked up from germline, CDR1 is SQVTM and CDR2 is ANQGSEA. The CDR3 loop spans 14 amino acids. The CDR3: CSVEDQGTNTEAFF. CDR3 nucleotide sequence: TGCAGCGTTGAAGATCAAGGGACGAACACTGAAGCTTTCTTT.

This clonotype was recorded many times. This chain uses TRBV15 with TRBJ1-3, with D tentatively TRBD1 (5 bases). V was pared by 5 bases and J by 3 bases, with 14 bases between. CDR3 length: 15 amino acids. Per germline, CDR1 LNHNV and CDR2 YYDKDF (reference sequence). The CDR3 region has the DNA TGTGCCACCAGCCGGACCGGGGGTCATGGAAACACCATATATTTT. Translating it yields CATSRTGGHGNTIYF.